This T cell receptor beta chain is drawn from a study of shared clonotypes between healthy human individuals. As regards this clone: Its antigen is unknown.

Germline V gene lookup returns CDR1 SQVTM and CDR2 ANQGSEA. This CDR3 is built from 15 residues. V dropped 5 bases and J dropped 4; count of bases not matched to a gene: 9. Some 32,000 T cell genomes, or approximately 190 ng DNA, went into the sorted-subset replicate PCRs. Clones were sequenced by immunoSEQ multiplex PCR, and TCRdb holds only the in-frame ones, with some missing. The table lists 2 million to 2.5 million clones, just under 95% of them singletons, with more than 0.35% in the top ten. Findings and limits, study-wide: The study found roughly 5% of naive CD4 clonotypes shared across several donors.

Sequencing input: naive CD4+ T cells from PBMCs. Described subset: CD45RA+ positively selected. This TCR came from a man between 18 and 35 years old in good health. Some clones in this sample may be carry-over from other donors' samples. This chain uses TRBV29-1 with TRBJ2-3, with 10 bases fitting TRBD2. DNA of the CDR3: TGCAGCGTTTTAGGGTCTAGCGGGAGTTCAGATACGCAGTATTTT. Its protein product is CSVLGSSGSSDTQYF.